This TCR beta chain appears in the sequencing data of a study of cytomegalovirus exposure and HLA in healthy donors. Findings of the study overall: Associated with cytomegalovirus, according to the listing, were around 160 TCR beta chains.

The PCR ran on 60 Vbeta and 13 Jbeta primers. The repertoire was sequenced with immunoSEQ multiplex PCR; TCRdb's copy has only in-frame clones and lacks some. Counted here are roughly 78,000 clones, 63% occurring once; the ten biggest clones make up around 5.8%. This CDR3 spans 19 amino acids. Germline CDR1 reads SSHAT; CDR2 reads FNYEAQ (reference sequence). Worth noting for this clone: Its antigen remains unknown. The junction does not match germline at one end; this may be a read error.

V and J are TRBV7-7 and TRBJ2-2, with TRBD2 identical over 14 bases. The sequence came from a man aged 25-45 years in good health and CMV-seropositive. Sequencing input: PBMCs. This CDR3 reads CASSLKGLAGAANTGELFF. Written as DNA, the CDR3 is TGTGCTAGCAGTTTGAAGGGACTAGCGGGAGCCGCGAACACCGGGGAGCTGTTTTTT.